A single sample is the source of the 3 T cell receptor beta chains below, sequenced in a study of post-analysis software for immune sequencing data. Study-level points and caveats: Four or five TRBV segments occurring more often in patients than controls included TRBV5-6, TRBV5-1 and TRBV20-1.

cDNA libraries for TCR beta contained unique molecular identifiers. TCRdb itself ran the PCR reads through MiXCR, one entry per CDR3 protein. This table has hundreds of thousands of distinct CDR3 sequences, just under 30% appearing once. What these receptors recognize is not known. Sequenced input: blood. Receptors were obtained from a girl aged 10-17 years with multiple sclerosis.

This clonotype occurred a few times. V is TRBV7-2 and J is TRBJ1-5, with TRBD1 matching 7 bases. Germline trimming cut 5 bases from V and 5 bases from J; bases unmatched to any gene: 9. CDR1 and CDR2 (germline): SGHTA, FQGNSA. CDR3 length: 15 amino acids. The CDR3 nucleotides read TGTGCCAGCAGCCCCACAGGGACAGCCTATCAGCCCCAGCATTTT. Its protein product is CASSPTGTAYQPQHF.

The chain carries TRBV5-5 and TRBJ2-7, with D perhaps matching TRBD2 (6 bases). The CDR3 totals 17 residues. Trimming pared 5 bases from V and 0 bases from J, leaving 21 bases between. In germline, CDR1 is SGHKS, CDR2 YYEKEE (reference sequence). The DNA for the CDR3 is TGTGCCAGCAGGCGGGACTGGGGCCCTAAAAGCTCCTACGAGCAGTACTTC. Encoded protein: CASRRDWGPKSSYEQYF.

This clonotype showed up many times. The CDR3 DNA reads as TGTGCCAGCAGCGTAGGGCACGGGAGCCAAGAGACCCAGTACTTC. Translated: CASSVGHGSQETQYF. The chain combines TRBV9 with TRBJ2-5, with D perhaps TRBD2 (6 bases). The germline gives CDR1 SGDLS, CDR2 YYNGEE. This CDR3 has 15 amino acids. Trimming stripped 0 bases from V and 1 base from J, with 10 bases between. The whole variable domain, remainder taken from reference TRBV9 and TRBJ2-5, is DSGVTQTPKHLITATGQRVTLRCSPRSGDLSVYWYQQSLDQGLQFLIQYYNGEERAKGNILERFSAQQFPDLHSELNLSSLELGDSALYFCASSVGHGSQETQYFGPGTRLLVL.